Below, 8 T cell receptor beta chains from the same sample are listed, as sequenced in a study of identical twins. From the 5' RACE reads, TCRdb called clonotypes with MiXCR, one entry per CDR3 protein. The data show more than 350,000 distinct CDR3 sequences, around 9% seen once. Input material: naive T cells sorted from blood. All receptors come from a woman aged 50 to 65 in good health.

This clonotype appeared many times. The rearrangement joins TRBV10-3 to TRBJ1-1; D might be TRBD1 (6 bases). CDR1 is ENHRY and CDR2 is SYGVKD in the germline V gene. V lost 6 bases to trimming and J lost 6 bases, with 8 bases between them. The CDR3 is made up of 11 amino acids. The CDR3 DNA follows: TGTGCCATCAGAAGACAGGCTGAAGCTTTCTTT. Translation: CAIRRQAEAFF.

In regard to this clonotype: A junction boundary mismatches the germline segment, possibly from a read error. The CDR3 sequence is CSAGPHGSSGRNNEQFF. The CDR3, as DNA: TGCAGTGCTGGGCCCCATGGTTCTAGCGGGAGAAACAACGAGCAGTTCTTC. The chain couples TRBV20-1 to TRBJ2-1; 10 bases align to TRBD2. Germline CDR1 reads DFQATT; CDR2 reads SNEGSKA (reference sequence). CDR3 length: 17 residues.

V is TRBV12-3 or TRBV12-4 and J is TRBJ2-3; 9 nucleotides agree with TRBD2. The CDR3 totals 15 residues. J gave up 4 bases and V 6 bases, and 8 bases lay outside the gene matches. The CDR3 bases are TGTGCCAGCAGGGAGCGCGGGAGGGCGGCAGATACGCAGTATTTT. It is translated as CASRERGRAADTQYF.

This clonotype was observed a handful of times. The gene calls are TRBV12-3 or TRBV12-4 and TRBJ2-3, with 9 positions matching TRBD2. This CDR3 has 16 residues. The J segment lost 2 bases and the V segment lost 3 bases, leaving 6 bases of the junction unmatched. The CDR3 spells CASSFKTSGSTDTQYF. For the CDR3, the DNA is TGTGCCAGCAGTTTCAAGACTAGCGGTTCCACAGATACGCAGTATTTT.

This chain connects TRBV5-6 to TRBJ2-7, with 9 bases that match TRBD1. CDR1 and CDR2 (germline): SGHDT, YYEEEE. The CDR3 totals 15 residues. V shed 0 bases, J shed 3 bases, and the junction held 4 bases outside the gene matches. The CDR3 DNA follows: TGTGCCAGCAGCTTGGCCGGGACAGGGCTCTACGAGCAGTACGTC. This encodes CASSLAGTGLYEQYV.

This clonotype was seen only a few times. J is TRBJ2-7 and V is TRBV27, with no clear D. Germline CDR1 MNHEY, CDR2 SMNVEV (reference sequence). Trimming removed 6 bases at V and 6 bases at J, with 9 bases between. The CDR3 is 11 residues long. As DNA, the CDR3 is TGTGCCAGCAGCCAATATAGCGAGCAGTACTTC. Translating it yields CASSQYSEQYF.

The chain employs TRBV10-2 and TRBJ2-7; D remains unclear. From germline, CDR1 is WSHSY and CDR2 SAAADI. Trimming left V 8 bases short and J 6 bases short, with 17 bases between. The CDR3 contains 13 residues. Here the CDR3 reads CASVPPKGVEQYF. The CDR3 nucleotides are TGCGCCAGCGTGCCCCCAAAGGGTGTCGAGCAGTACTTC.

J is TRBJ2-3 and V is TRBV6-5; no firm D call. This CDR3 has 14 amino acids. CDR1 MNHEY and CDR2 SVGAGI come from the germline V gene. The ends were cut back, 6 bases at V and 2 bases at J, with 12 bases in the middle. The CDR3 DNA is TGTGCCAGCAGAATTAGCCGGAACACAGATACGCAGTATTTT. Amino acids: CASRISRNTDTQYF.